This TCR beta chain was captured by sequencing in a study of shared clonotypes between healthy human individuals. General observations from the study: Limitation of the genetic and exposure-history diversity represented came from the few donors.

The authors distributed each subset's genomic DNA evenly over several immunoSEQ plates. Data came from immunoSEQ multiplex PCR; TCRdb stores just in-frame clones and leaves some out. Counted here are 2 million to 2.5 million clones, 85% to 95% occurring once; the ten biggest clones make up about 0.41%. In regard to this clone: What it binds is not known.

The receptor was isolated from a man between 18 and 29 years old in good health. Some clones in this sample may be carry-over from other donors' samples. The sample was naive CD4+ T cells from PBMCs. Subset given: CD45RA+ positively selected.

The CDR3 region has the DNA TGTGCCAGAAGCCCAAGTCCAGGGAAGGATACTAATGAAAAACTGTTTTTT. Translated, it gives CARSPSPGKDTNEKLFF. The V call is TRBV5-3, the J call TRBJ1-4, with a tentative D call TRBD1 (5 bases). TRBV5-3 is recorded as an ORF, its role being uncertain. The CDR3 covers 17 residues. With 4 bases removed from V and 2 bases from J, the gap between germline ends came to 18 bases.